This is a list of T cell receptor beta chains from one sample in a study of response to subunit inactivated influenza vaccine. TCRdb re-analysed the RT-PCR reads in MiXCR, keeping a single row per CDR3 protein. In the table there are 650,000 to 850,000 distinct CDR3 sequences, approximately 15% of which are singletons. This material consisted of PBMCs from blood, taken around 14 days before vaccination. Every receptor here comes from a man aged 50-60 years who received an inactivated influenza vaccine. Each CDR3 is given with its conserved first and last residue. Expanded clones get a size class; other rows say once, few or many, or leave the size out.

TRBV12-3/TRBV12-4	few	16	TRBJ2-1	CASRLAGGFSYNEQFF
TRBV6-4	few	13	TRBJ1-1	CASSDTPGAEAFF
TRBV20-1	-	16	TRBJ2-1	CSASGTSGMVGNEQFF
TRBV20-1	few	12	TRBJ2-7	CNLARGPNEQYF
TRBV7-2	-	17	TRBJ1-2	CASSLALGGKASKGYTF
TRBV20-1	many	15	TRBJ2-5	CSARDSTSGRETQYF
TRBV29-1	-	14	TRBJ2-7	CSAQTGTGVDEQYF
TRBV29-1	-	14	TRBJ2-3	CSVTGTPSTDTQYF
TRBV5-6	-	14	TRBJ1-2	CASSLRGGNYGYTF
TRBV19	few	13	TRBJ2-6	CASEKSGANVLTF
TRBV5-6	few	14	TRBJ2-3	CATKGDENTDTQYF
TRBV4-3	few	17	TRBJ2-5	CASSQDRLAGYQETQYF
TRBV20-1	few	15	TRBJ2-1	CSARLAGVTYNEQFF
TRBV15	-	15	TRBJ2-7	CATSRDRRRPYEQYF
TRBV20-1	few	15	TRBJ1-1	CSATYVHRGPTEAFF
TRBV9	few	16	TRBJ1-6	CASSVAGTGNNSPLHF
TRBV7-8	-	17	TRBJ2-2	CASSPRVGRPNTGELFF
TRBV5-5	-	17	TRBJ2-1	CASSLATSGRTYNEQFF
TRBV28	many	11	TRBJ2-7	CASNSFYEQYF
TRBV2	-	14	TRBJ1-3	CASSDGRRGNTIYF
TRBV7-9	-	15	TRBJ2-2	CASSGTGEDTGELFF
TRBV11-2	-	15	TRBJ2-5	CASSWTSGRSETQYF
TRBV7-2	many	17	TRBJ1-1	CASSLLNTGWAGTEAFF
TRBV4-1	-	15	TRBJ2-2	CARSQEGSGVGELFF
TRBV4-3	many	15	TRBJ2-1	CASSQVTGLPNEQFF
TRBV28	-	15	TRBJ2-2	CASSFSGFDSGELFF
TRBV5-1	few	15	TRBJ2-7	CASSLDIAGPYEQYF
TRBV9	few	16	TRBJ2-2	CASSVGDRAFAGELFF
TRBV2	-	12	TRBJ1-4	CATGRADEKLFF
TRBV11-2	-	16	TRBJ2-3	CASSLLGGRSTDTQYF
TRBV29-1	-	14	TRBJ2-2	CSVGGPATTGELFF